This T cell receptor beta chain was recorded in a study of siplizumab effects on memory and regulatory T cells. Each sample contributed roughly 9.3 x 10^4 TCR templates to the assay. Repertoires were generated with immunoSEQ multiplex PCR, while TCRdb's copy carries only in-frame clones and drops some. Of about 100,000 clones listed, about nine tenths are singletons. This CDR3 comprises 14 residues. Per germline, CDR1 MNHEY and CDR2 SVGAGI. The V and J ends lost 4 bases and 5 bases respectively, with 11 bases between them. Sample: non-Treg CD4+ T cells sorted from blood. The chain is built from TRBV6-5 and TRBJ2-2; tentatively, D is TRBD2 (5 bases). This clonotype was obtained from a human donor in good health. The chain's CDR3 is CASSFTGETGELFF. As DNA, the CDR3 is TGTGCCAGCAGTTTCACTGGGGAGACCGGGGAGCTGTTTTTT.